These 16 T cell receptor beta chains came from one sample sequenced in a study of T cell repertoires in cytomegalovirus infection. A single record per CDR3 protein comes from TCRdb applying MiXCR to the reads. The sample lists approximately 750,000 distinct CDR3 sequences, about a third occurring once. Source material: PBMCs. The receptors here all came from a human donor in good health (CMV status not recorded). Some clones in this sample may be carry-over from other donors' samples.

Only a few counts were recorded for this clonotype. This rearrangement joins TRBV4-2 to TRBJ2-2, with D perhaps being TRBD1 or TRBD2 (5 bases each). Germline V gene data show CDR1 as LGHNA and CDR2 as YNFKEQ. V gave up 2 bases and J gave up 4 bases, with 20 bases separating them. The CDR3 has 18 residues. The CDR3 loop is CASSQFASGTQITGELFF. CDR3 bases: TGTGCCAGCAGCCAATTTGCCTCCGGGACCCAAATCACCGGGGAGCTGTTTTTT.

The V gene is TRBV27, the J gene TRBJ1-6, with 9 nucleotides matching TRBD1. The CDR3 sequence is 15 residues long. Germline CDR1 reads MNHEY; CDR2 reads SMNVEV (reference sequence). J lost 6 bases, V lost 7 bases, and 7 bases had no gene match. CDR3: CASTGQGYPNSPLHF. The CDR3 DNA follows: TGTGCCAGCACGGGACAGGGTTACCCTAATTCACCCCTCCACTTT.

This clonotype was counted between two and nine times. The chain uses TRBV12-3 or TRBV12-4 and TRBJ2-5; D gene unclear. This CDR3 spans 14 amino acids. Between the trimmed V and J ends, which lost 5 bases and 5 bases, there was a span of 15 bases. This CDR3 is CASSQDLGGETQYF. CDR3 nucleotides: TGTGCCAGCAGTCAGGACCTCGGTGGGGAGACCCAGTACTTC.

This clonotype was counted only a few times. A read error may be the cause here, since a much bigger clone is one base away. The rearrangement links TRBV6-6 to TRBJ2-6; D unclear. With 7 bases removed from V and 0 bases from J, the gap between germline ends came to 4 bases. Germline-derived CDR1 and CDR2 are MNHNY and SVGAGI (reference sequence). The CDR3 is made up of 13 amino acids. The CDR3 DNA follows: TGTGCCAGCATCCTCTCTGGGGCCAACGTCCTGACTTTC. Protein: CASILSGANVLTF.

The chain has TRBV9 and TRBJ2-2; D perhaps matches TRBD2 (5 bases). The CDR3 totals 17 residues. The germline V and J ends were trimmed by 0 bases and 4 bases, with 16 bases remaining between them. The V gene's germline CDR1 is SGDLS and CDR2 YYNGEE. The CDR3 spells CASSVGGVSGGTGELFF. The CDR3 bases are TGTGCCAGCAGCGTAGGGGGAGTCTCAGGCGGCACCGGGGAGCTGTTTTTT.

This clonotype was recorded a few times. This chain connects TRBV6-1 to TRBJ2-1; 7 nucleotides align to TRBD2. Germline values: CDR1 MNHNS, CDR2 SASEGT. V trimming: 7 bases; J trimming: 5 bases; junction bases outside the gene matches: 8. The CDR3 consists of 14 residues. The CDR3 loop reads CASNPRERNNEQFF. CDR3 DNA sequence: TGTGCCAGCAACCCGCGGGAGAGGAACAATGAGCAGTTCTTC.

V is TRBV14 and J is TRBJ2-4; the D call may be TRBD1 or TRBD2 (5 bases each). CDR1 and CDR2 from the germline V gene are SGHDN and FVKESK. The germline V and J ends were trimmed by 6 bases and 2 bases, with 14 bases remaining between them. CDR3 length: 15 amino acids. The CDR3 DNA reads as TGTGCCAGCAGTATCACCGGGACGACCAAAAACATTCAGTACTTC. It encodes CASSITGTTKNIQYF.

This clonotype came up a few times. V and J are TRBV10-3 and TRBJ2-7; D gene ambiguous. Germline V gene lookup returns CDR1 ENHRY and CDR2 SYGVKD. V was trimmed by 4 bases and J by 6 bases, leaving 7 bases between them. The CDR3 loop spans 11 amino acids. CDR3 bases: TGTGCCATCAGTGGGGATTTCGAGCAGTACTTC. It specifies CAISGDFEQYF.

This clonotype has more than one count but fewer than ten. V usage is TRBV27 and J usage is TRBJ2-1; maybe TRBD2 (6 bases). Germline V gives CDR1 MNHEY, CDR2 SMNVEV (reference sequence). The CDR3 consists of 14 residues. Trimming cost V 6 bases and J 2 bases, with 11 bases left between them. The DNA for the CDR3 is TGTGCCAGCAGCGGGAGTAACCCCTACAATGAGCAGTTCTTC. Translating gives CASSGSNPYNEQFF.

This clonotype was detected only a few times. The chain couples TRBV5-6 to TRBJ2-4; no reliable D call. The CDR3 is made up of 17 amino acids. Germline CDR1 is SGHDT and CDR2 is YYEEEE. The V end was cut by 1 base, the J end by 0 bases, with 14 bases between. CDR3 bases: TGTGCCAGCAGCTTGCGACCGACCCTACTAGCCAAAAACATTCAGTACTTC. This gives the protein CASSLRPTLLAKNIQYF.

The chain carries TRBV6-6 and TRBJ2-7; D gene unclear. There are 14 residues in the CDR3. Trimming stripped 0 bases from V and 1 base from J, with 7 bases between. Germline V CDR1 and CDR2: MNHNY, SVGAGI (reference sequence). The CDR3 loop is CASSYSDGSYEQYF. The CDR3 coding sequence is TGTGCCAGCAGTTACTCAGACGGTTCCTACGAGCAGTACTTC.

About this clonotype: The germline gene is not matched at one end of the junction; a read error may be the cause. The rearrangement links TRBV28 to TRBJ1-6; 10 bases align to TRBD1. In germline, CDR1 is MDHEN, CDR2 SYDVKM. CDR3 length: 15 residues. For the CDR3, the DNA is TGTGCCAGCAGTTCGGGACAGGGGCATAATTCACCCCTCAACTTT. Translation: CASSSGQGHNSPLNF.

The CDR3 region is CSARDEGEEQYF. CDR3 DNA sequence: TGCAGTGCTAGAGATGAAGGGGAAGAGCAGTACTTC. The chain is built from TRBV20-1 and TRBJ2-7; D may be TRBD1 (5 bases). Trimming removed 0 bases at V and 7 bases at J, with 10 bases between. Germline values: CDR1 DFQATT, CDR2 SNEGSKA (reference sequence). The CDR3 sequence is 12 residues long.

Note on this clonotype: It may be a read error: a sequence one base away is much more abundant. As the CDR3 is not closed by the conserved phenylalanine or tryptophan, this likely results from a read error. This rearrangement joins TRBV7-8 to TRBJ1-2; 9 bases agree with TRBD1. CDR1 is SGHVS and CDR2 is FQNEAQ in the germline V gene. V shed 4 bases and J 2 bases; nucleotides not matched to a gene: 5. This CDR3 contains 15 residues. In DNA, the CDR3 is TGTGCCAGCAGCTCGGGACAGGGTATCAACTATGGCTACACCTTA. It is translated as CASSSGQGINYGYTL.

The chain uses TRBV11-2 and TRBJ1-2; D gene uncertain. Trimming left V 6 bases short and J 0 bases short, with 14 bases between. The CDR3 runs to 15 residues. Germline CDR1 and CDR2: SGHAT and FQNNGV. For the CDR3, the DNA is TGTGCCAGCAGGGAAGGAATCGGCTCTAACTATGGCTACACCTTC. The encoded protein is CASREGIGSNYGYTF.

This clonotype came up a few times. The rearrangement links TRBV5-6 to TRBJ1-2; D uncertain. Deletions cut 3 bases from V and 4 bases from J, with 10 bases between. Germline CDR1 SGHDT, CDR2 YYEEEE. The CDR3 has 13 amino acids. The CDR3 reads CASSYGGGYGYTF. DNA for the CDR3: TGTGCCAGCAGCTACGGAGGCGGCTATGGCTACACCTTC. Using reference TRBV5-6 and TRBJ1-2 for the parts outside the CDR3, the full variable domain is DAGVTQSPTHLIKTRGQQVTLRCSPKSGHDTVSWYQQALGQGPQFIFQYYEEEERQRGNFPDRFSGHQFPNYSSELNVNALLLGDSALYLCASSYGGGYGYTFGSGTRLTVV.